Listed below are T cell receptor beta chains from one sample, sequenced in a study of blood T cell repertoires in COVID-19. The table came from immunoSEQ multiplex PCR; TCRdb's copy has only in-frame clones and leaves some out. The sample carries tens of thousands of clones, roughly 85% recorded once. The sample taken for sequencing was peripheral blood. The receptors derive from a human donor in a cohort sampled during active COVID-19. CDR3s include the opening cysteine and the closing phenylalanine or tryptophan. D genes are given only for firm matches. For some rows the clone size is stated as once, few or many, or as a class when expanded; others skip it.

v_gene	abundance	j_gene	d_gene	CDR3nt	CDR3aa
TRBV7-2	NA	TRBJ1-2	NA	TGTGCCAGCAGCTTAGGTCGCAGCTATGGCTACACCTTC	CASSLGRSYGYTF
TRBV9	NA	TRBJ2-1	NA	TGTGCCAGCAGCGTAGAGGACTACTCCTACAATGAGCAGTTCTTC	CASSVEDYSYNEQFF
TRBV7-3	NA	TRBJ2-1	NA	TGTGCCAGCAGCCCCGGACAGTACAATGAGCAGTTCTTC	CASSPGQYNEQFF
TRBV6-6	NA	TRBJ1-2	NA	TGTGCCAGCAGCCGAAGCCGGGACACCCCTAACTATGGCTACACCTTC	CASSRSRDTPNYGYTF
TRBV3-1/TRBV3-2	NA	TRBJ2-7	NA	TGTGCCAGCAGCCAGGGGCCGATATCCTACGAGCAGTACTTC	CASSQGPISYEQYF
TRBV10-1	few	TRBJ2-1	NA	TGCGCCAGCAGTGCTGCGCATTCCTACAATGAGCAGTTCTTC	CASSAAHSYNEQFF
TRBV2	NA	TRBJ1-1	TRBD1	TGTGCCAGCGGGGGACAGGCGAACACTGAAGCTTTCTTT	CASGGQANTEAFF
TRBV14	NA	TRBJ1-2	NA	TGTGCCAGCAGCCTAAGGACAGTCTATGGCTACACCTTC	CASSLRTVYGYTF
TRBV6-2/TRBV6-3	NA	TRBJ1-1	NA	TGTGCCAGCAGCCGGGGAGGGATCACTGAAGCTTTCTTT	CASSRGGITEAFF
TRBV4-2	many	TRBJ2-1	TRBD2	TGTGCCAGCAGCCAAGATCTAGCGGGAGTAGGGAATGAGCAGTTCTTC	CASSQDLAGVGNEQFF
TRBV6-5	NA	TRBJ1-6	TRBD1	TGTGCCAGCAGTTATGACGGCAGGGGGCAATCACCCCTCCACTTT	CASSYDGRGQSPLHF
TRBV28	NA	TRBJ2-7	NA	TGTGCCAGCAGTTTTGGGGGCCCCCCCATACGAGGGCAGTACTTC	CASSFGGPPIRGQYF
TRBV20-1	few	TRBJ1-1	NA	TGCAGTGCCGTCGGGAACACTGAAGCTTTCTTT	CSAVGNTEAFF
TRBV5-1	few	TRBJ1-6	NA	TGCGCCAGCAGCTTGGCAGGGGAAGGCTCACCCCTCCACTTT	CASSLAGEGSPLHF
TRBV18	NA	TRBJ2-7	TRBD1	TGTGCCAGCTCACGGACAGGGGGCGTGTACGAGCAGTACTTC	CASSRTGGVYEQYF
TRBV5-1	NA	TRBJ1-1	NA	TGCGCCAGTAACCAACAGGGCAGCACTGAAGCTTTCTTT	CASNQQGSTEAFF
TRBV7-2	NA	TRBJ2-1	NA	TGTGCCAGCAGCTTAACGGCCCGAGGGACAACTCGTTACAATGAGCAGTTCTTC	CASSLTARGTTRYNEQFF
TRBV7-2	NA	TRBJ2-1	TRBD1	TGTGCCAGCAGCTTTGACCCACAGGGGTCGACGAATGAGCAGTTCTTC	CASSFDPQGSTNEQFF
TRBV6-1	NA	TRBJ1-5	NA	TGTGCCAGCAGTGATGTTTCCGCGGAGCCCCAGCATTTT	CASSDVSAEPQHF
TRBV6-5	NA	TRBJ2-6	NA	TGTGCCAGCTCCACCGTCCAGTCTGGGGCCAACGTCCTGACTTTC	CASSTVQSGANVLTF
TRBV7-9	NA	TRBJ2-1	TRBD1	TGTGCCAGCAGCTTTCGGGACAGGGACAGGCAGTTCTTC	CASSFRDRDRQFF
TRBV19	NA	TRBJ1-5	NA	TGTGCCAGTAGTGTTTACGGACAGCCCCAAAATCAGCCCCAGCATTTT	CASSVYGQPQNQPQHF
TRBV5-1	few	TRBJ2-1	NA	TGCGCCAGCAGCTTTCAGGGCAATGAGCAGTTCTTC	CASSFQGNEQFF
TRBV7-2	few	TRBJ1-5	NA	TGTGCCAGCAGCTTCGGACAGAGCAATCAGCCCCAGCATTTT	CASSFGQSNQPQHF
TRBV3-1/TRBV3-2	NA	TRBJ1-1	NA	TGTGCCAGCAGCCTACAGGCGATGAACACTGAAGCTTTCTTT	CASSLQAMNTEAFF
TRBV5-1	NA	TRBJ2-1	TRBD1	TGCGCCAGCAGCTTGCTATTCGGGGACAGGTATGAGCAGTTCTTC	CASSLLFGDRYEQFF
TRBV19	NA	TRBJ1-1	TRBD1	TGTGCCAGTACAAAACAGGGGGCGCCGGTCACTGAAGCTTTCTTT	CASTKQGAPVTEAFF
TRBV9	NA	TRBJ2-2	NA	TGTGCCAGCAGCGCCCGGACAGTTTACGGCACCGGGGAGCTGTTTTTT	CASSARTVYGTGELFF